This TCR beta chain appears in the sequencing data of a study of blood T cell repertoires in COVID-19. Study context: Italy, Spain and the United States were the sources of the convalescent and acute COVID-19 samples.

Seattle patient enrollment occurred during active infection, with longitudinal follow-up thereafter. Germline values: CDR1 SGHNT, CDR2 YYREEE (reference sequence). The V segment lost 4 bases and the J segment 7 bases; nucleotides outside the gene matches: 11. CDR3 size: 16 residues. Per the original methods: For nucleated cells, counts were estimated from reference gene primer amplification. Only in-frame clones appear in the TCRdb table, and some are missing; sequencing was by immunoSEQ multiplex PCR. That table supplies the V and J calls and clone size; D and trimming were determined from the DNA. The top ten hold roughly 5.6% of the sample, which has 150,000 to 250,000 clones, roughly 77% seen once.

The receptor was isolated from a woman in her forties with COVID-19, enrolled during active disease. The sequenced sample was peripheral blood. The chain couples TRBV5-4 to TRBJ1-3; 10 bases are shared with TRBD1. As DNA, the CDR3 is TGTGCCAGCAGCCTAGGACAGGGGGGCATCGGGAACACCATATATTTT. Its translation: CASSLGQGGIGNTIYF.